This T cell receptor beta chain was sequenced during a study of brain metastases from non-small cell lung cancer. General observations from the study: Brain metastases had lower T-cell infiltration than primary tumors.

Germline lookup yields CDR1 SGHDT and CDR2 YYEEEE. The trim removed 0 bases at V and 0 bases at J, leaving 4 bases unmatched. CDR3 length: 16 amino acids. A word on this clone: Its target is not known.

Assay: immunoSEQ multiplex PCR; the TCRdb copy retains only in-frame clones and omits some. The sample consists of fewer than 3,500 clones, roughly 88% of them appearing once. This sequence was found in a donor at least 40 years old with non-small cell lung cancer. This chain joins TRBV5-6 and TRBJ2-3; 7 bases agree with TRBD2. Material for sequencing was primary lung tumor tissue. The CDR3 sequence is CASSLALAESTDTQYF. CDR3 bases: TGTGCCAGCAGCTTGGCCCTAGCGGAAAGCACAGATACGCAGTATTTT.